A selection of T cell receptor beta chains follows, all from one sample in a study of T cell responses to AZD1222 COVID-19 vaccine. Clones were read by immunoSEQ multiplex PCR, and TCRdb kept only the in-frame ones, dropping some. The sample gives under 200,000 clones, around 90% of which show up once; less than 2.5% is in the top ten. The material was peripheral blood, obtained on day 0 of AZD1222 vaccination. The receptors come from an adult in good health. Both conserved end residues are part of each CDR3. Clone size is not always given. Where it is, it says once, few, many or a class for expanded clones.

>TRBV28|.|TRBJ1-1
CASSLSSGTGSKAFF
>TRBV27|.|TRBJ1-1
CASSSPGATEAFF
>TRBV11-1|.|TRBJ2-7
CASSRGHDGYEQYF
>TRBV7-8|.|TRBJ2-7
CASSHTGTASSYEQYF
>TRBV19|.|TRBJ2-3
CASSEGGNTDTQYF
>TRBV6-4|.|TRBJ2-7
CASSPTGEAYEQYF
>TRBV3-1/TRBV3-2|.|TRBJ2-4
CASSQPTSAGNIQYF
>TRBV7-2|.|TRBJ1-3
CASSYSVLGNTIYF
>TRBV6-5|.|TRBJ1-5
CASRYNQPQHF
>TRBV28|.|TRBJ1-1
CASIRGRLLTEAFF
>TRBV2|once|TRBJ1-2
CASGPRQGQGGYTF
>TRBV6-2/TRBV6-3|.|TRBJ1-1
CASSDPTGEAFF
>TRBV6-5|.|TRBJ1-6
CATSLWEGNSPLHF
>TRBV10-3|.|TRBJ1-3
CAISESPGSITVPSGNTIYF
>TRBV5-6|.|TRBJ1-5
CASSLSVKGPQHF
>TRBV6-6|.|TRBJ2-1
CASRTSGRGTGEQFF
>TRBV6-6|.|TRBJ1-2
CASSNDRVGRYTF
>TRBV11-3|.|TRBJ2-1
CASSASSSSYNEQFF
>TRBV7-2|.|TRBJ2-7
CASSIHTGGSSYEQYF
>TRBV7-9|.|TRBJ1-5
CASSPGQASNQPQHF
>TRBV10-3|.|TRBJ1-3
CAIQPRPTSGNTIYF
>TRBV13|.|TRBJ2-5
CASSLEWGETQYF
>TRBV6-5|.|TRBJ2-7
CASSYSKVRVDEQYF
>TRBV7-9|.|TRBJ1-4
CASSGPGGTGSEKLFF
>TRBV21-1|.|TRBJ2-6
CASSKKWPGPSFPGANVLTF
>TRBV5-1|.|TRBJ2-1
CASSLGPRDRAYNEQFF
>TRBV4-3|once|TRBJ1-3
CASSPGQESSGNTIYF
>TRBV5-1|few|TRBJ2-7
CASSLGQRVEQYF
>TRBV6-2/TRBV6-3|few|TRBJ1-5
CASSYSSRGQEPQHF
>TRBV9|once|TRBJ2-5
CASSVGTGGRSQETQYF
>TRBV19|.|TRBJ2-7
CASSTGSHEQYF
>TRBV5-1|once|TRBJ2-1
CASSRPGQESYNEQFF
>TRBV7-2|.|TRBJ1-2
CASRQQGREYGYTF